A selection of T cell receptor beta chains follows, all from one sample in a study of blood T cells in healthy people across ages. TCRdb used MiXCR to reprocess the 5' RACE reads, holding one entry per CDR3 protein. There are about 1.5 million distinct CDR3 sequences in the sample; around 40% occur only once, and approximately 4.1% lies in the top ten. The sequencing sample was made of blood. The receptors originated from a young woman in good health. Both conserved end residues are part of each CDR3. The order of the fields is V gene, clone size, J gene, D gene, CDR3 protein, CDR3 DNA. D genes are given only for firm matches. Clone size appears in some rows only: once, few, many, or a class for an expanded clone.

TRBV6-2/TRBV6-3	-	TRBJ2-3	-	CASSFGGGVTDTQYF	TGTGCCAGCAGCTTTGGGGGGGGCGTAACAGATACGCAGTATTTT
TRBV5-1	once	TRBJ2-2	-	CASSSARAGRKTGELFF	TGCGCCAGCAGCTCCGCGAGGGCAGGGAGAAAGACCGGGGAGCTGTTTTTT
TRBV29-1	-	TRBJ1-2	TRBD1	CNVDHRTGKNYGYTF	TGCAACGTTGACCATAGGACAGGGAAGAACTATGGCTACACCTTC
TRBV27	few	TRBJ2-7	TRBD1	CASSLVQGTGLEQYF	TGTGCCAGCAGTTTAGTCCAGGGGACAGGGCTCGAGCAGTACTTC
TRBV20-1	few	TRBJ2-1	-	CSARDYSLYNEQFF	TGCAGTGCACGAGACTATAGTTTGTACAATGAGCAGTTCTTC
TRBV28	-	TRBJ1-5	-	CASSPEGHLEQPQHF	TGTGCCAGCAGTCCTGAGGGACACCTCGAGCAGCCCCAGCATTTT
TRBV12-5	few	TRBJ1-2	-	CASGLGTNYGYTF	TGTGCTAGTGGTTTGGGGACTAACTATGGCTACACCTTC
TRBV19	few	TRBJ2-4	-	CASLGLAKNIQYF	TGTGCCAGCCTTGGTCTAGCCAAAAACATTCAGTACTTC
TRBV29-1	-	TRBJ1-1	TRBD1	CSVTGTGVSEAFF	TGCAGCGTCACCGGGACAGGGGTCTCTGAAGCTTTCTTT
TRBV5-1	-	TRBJ1-4	-	CASSWTGGNEKLFF	TGCGCCAGCAGCTGGACCGGGGGCAATGAAAAACTGTTTTTT
TRBV29-1	-	TRBJ2-1	-	CSVEGHFLDEQFF	TGCAGCGTTGAAGGACACTTTCTGGATGAGCAGTTCTTC
TRBV6-5	-	TRBJ2-2	-	CASSYPFEARANTGELFF	TGTGCCAGCAGTTACCCGTTTGAAGCAAGAGCCAACACCGGGGAGCTGTTTTTT
TRBV2	few	TRBJ1-4	-	CASSRENNEKLFF	TGTGCCAGCAGCAGGGAGAATAATGAAAAACTGTTTTTT
TRBV20-1	few	TRBJ1-4	TRBD1	CSAGQGGGNEKLFF	TGCAGTGCTGGCCAAGGGGGCGGTAATGAAAAACTGTTTTTT
TRBV4-2	many	TRBJ2-7	TRBD1	CASSQGQGGEQYF	TGTGCCAGCAGTCAGGGACAGGGGGGCGAGCAGTACTTC
TRBV20-1	few	TRBJ1-6	TRBD1	CSASTQGANNSPLHF	TGCAGTGCTTCAACTCAGGGGGCAAATAATTCACCCCTCCACTTT
TRBV13	-	TRBJ2-7	-	CASSRPMNSYEQYF	TGTGCCAGCAGCCGACCTATGAACTCCTACGAGCAGTACTTC
TRBV7-2	few	TRBJ1-6	-	CASSLIFVGARNSPLHF	TGTGCCAGCAGCTTAATCTTCGTGGGGGCCAGGAATTCACCCCTCCACTTT
TRBV7-6	few	TRBJ1-3	-	CASSLGLFRGNTIYF	TGTGCCAGCAGCTTAGGGTTGTTTCGAGGAAACACCATATATTTT
TRBV20-1	-	TRBJ1-6	-	CSARDIRQLGSPLHF	TGCAGTGCTAGAGATATTCGCCAGCTTGGATCACCCCTCCACTTT
TRBV20-1	-	TRBJ1-5	TRBD1	CSARAGTGGGQPQHF	TGCAGCGCTAGAGCCGGGACAGGGGGCGGTCAGCCCCAGCATTTT
TRBV7-2	-	TRBJ2-3	-	CASSLLSPGRDTQYF	TGTGCCAGCAGCTTGCTTAGCCCCGGTAGGGATACGCAGTATTTT